What follows describes a single T cell receptor beta chain. This specimen comes from a study of blood T cell repertoires in COVID-19. Study-level information: Whether acute or convalescent, the COVID-19 samples came from the United States, Italy and Spain. Sample material is recorded as cDNA or gDNA derived from T cells, B-cell-depleted T cells, or PBMCs.

Per the original data handling: Amplification of reference gene primers provided the estimated nucleated cell counts. Assay: immunoSEQ multiplex PCR; the TCRdb copy retains only in-frame clones and omits some. V and J calls and clone size come straight from that table; D and trimming were deduced from the DNA. The table includes over 90,000 clones, around nine tenths detected once. The CDR3 length is 13 residues. With 3 bases removed from V and 7 bases from J, the gap between germline ends came to 11 bases. The V gene's germline CDR1 is SGHAT and CDR2 FQNNGV. What was sequenced was peripheral blood. The chain carries TRBV11-2 and TRBJ2-3; D call uncertain. This clonotype was sampled from a woman older than 75 in a cohort sampled during active COVID-19. The CDR3 loop is CASSLFTVYTQYF. The CDR3 DNA sequence: TGTGCCAGCAGCTTGTTTACTGTCTATACGCAGTATTTT.